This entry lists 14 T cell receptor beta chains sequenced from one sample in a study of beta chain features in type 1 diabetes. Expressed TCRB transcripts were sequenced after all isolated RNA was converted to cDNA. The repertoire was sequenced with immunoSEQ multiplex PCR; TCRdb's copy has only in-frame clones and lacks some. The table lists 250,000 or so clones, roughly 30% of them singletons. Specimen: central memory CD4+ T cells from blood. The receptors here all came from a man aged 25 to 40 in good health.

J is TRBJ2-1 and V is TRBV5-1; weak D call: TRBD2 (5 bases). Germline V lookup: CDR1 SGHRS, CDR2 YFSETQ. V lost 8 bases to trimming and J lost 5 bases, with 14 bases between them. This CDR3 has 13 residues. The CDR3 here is CARPPGSNNEQFF. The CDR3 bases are TGCGCCAGGCCCCCGGGGTCTAACAATGAGCAGTTCTTC.

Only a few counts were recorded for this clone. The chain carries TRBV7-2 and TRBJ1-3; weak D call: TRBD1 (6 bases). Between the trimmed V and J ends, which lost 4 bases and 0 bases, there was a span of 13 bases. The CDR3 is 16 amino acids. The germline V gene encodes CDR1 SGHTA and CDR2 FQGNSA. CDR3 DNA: TGTGCCAGCAGCTATTCCCCGGACAGCTCTGGAAACACCATATATTTT. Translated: CASSYSPDSSGNTIYF.

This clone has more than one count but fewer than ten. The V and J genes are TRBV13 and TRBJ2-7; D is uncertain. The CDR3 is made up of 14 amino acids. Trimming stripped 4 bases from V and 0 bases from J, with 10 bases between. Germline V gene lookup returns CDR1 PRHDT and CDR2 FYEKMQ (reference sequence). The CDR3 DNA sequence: TGTGCCAGCAGCTACCCCCGGCCCTCCTACGAGCAGTACTTC. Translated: CASSYPRPSYEQYF. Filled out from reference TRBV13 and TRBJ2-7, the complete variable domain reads AAGVIQSPRHLIKEKRETATLKCYPIPRHDTVYWYQQGPGQDPQFLISFYEKMQSDKGSIPDRFSAQQFSDYHSELNMSSLELGDSALYFCASSYPRPSYEQYFGPGTRLTVT.

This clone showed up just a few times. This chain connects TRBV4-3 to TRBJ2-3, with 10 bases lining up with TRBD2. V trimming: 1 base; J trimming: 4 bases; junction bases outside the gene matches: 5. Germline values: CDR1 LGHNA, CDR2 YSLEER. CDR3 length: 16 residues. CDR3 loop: CASSQGASGRADTQYF. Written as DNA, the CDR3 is TGCGCCAGCAGCCAAGGGGCTAGCGGGAGAGCAGATACGCAGTATTTT.

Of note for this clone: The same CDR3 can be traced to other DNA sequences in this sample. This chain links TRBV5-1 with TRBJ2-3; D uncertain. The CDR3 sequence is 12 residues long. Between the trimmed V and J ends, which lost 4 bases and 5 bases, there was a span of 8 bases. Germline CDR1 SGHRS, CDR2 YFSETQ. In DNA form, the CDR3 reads TGCGCCAGCAGCCTTTCTGGAGATACGCAGTATTTT. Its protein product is CASSLSGDTQYF.

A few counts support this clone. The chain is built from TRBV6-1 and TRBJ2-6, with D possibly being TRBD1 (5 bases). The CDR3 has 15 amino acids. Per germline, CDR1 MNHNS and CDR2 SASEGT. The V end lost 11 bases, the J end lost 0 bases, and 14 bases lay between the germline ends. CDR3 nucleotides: TGTGCCGGCCAGGGTGCTTCCTCTGGGGCCAACGTCCTGACTTTC. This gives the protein CAGQGASSGANVLTF.

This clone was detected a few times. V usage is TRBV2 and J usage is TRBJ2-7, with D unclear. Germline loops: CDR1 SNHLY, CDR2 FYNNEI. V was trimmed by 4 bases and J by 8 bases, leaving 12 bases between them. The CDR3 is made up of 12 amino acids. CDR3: CASSGDTRKQYF. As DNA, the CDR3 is TGTGCCAGCAGTGGCGACACTCGGAAGCAGTACTTC.

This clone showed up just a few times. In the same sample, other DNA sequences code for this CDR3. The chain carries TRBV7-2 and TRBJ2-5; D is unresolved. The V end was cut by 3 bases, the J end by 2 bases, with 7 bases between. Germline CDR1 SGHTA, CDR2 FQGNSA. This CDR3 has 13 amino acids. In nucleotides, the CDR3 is TGTGCCAGCAGCTTTAGGCTACAAGAGACCCAGTACTTC. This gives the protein CASSFRLQETQYF.

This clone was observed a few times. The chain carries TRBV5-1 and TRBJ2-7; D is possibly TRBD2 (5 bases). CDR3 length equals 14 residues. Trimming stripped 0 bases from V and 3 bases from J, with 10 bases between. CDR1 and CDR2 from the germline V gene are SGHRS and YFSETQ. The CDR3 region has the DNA TGCGCCAGCAGCTTGGAACTAGGAATCTACGAGCAGTACTTC. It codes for CASSLELGIYEQYF. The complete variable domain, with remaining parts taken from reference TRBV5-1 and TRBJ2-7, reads KAGVTQTPRYLIKTRGQQVTLSCSPISGHRSVSWYQQTPGQGLQFLFEYFSETQRNKGNFPGRFSGRQFSNSRSEMNVSTLELGDSALYLCASSLELGIYEQYFGPGTRLTVT.

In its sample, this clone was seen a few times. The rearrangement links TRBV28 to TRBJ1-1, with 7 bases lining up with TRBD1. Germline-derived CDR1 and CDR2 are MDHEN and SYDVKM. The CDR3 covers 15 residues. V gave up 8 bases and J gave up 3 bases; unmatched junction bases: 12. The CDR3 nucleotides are TGTGCCAGCGGGCTTGGGACAGCAAAGGACACTGAAGCTTTCTTT. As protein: CASGLGTAKDTEAFF.

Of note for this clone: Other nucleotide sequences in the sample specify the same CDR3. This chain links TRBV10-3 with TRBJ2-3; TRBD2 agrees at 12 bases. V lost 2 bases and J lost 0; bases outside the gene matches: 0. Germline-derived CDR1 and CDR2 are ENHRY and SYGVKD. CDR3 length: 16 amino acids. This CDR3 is CAISEGLAGSTDTQYF. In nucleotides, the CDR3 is TGTGCCATCAGTGAGGGACTAGCGGGGAGCACAGATACGCAGTATTTT.

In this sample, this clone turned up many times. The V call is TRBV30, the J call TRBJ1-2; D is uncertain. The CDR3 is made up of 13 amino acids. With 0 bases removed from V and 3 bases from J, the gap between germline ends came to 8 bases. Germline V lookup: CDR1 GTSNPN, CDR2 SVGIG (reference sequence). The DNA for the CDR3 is TGTGCCTGGAGTGTAGTCTCCGACTATGGCTACACCTTC. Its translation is CAWSVVSDYGYTF. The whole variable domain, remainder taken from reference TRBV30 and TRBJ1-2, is SQTIHQWPATLVQPVGSPLSLECTVEGTSNPNLYWYRQAAGRGLQLLFYSVGIGQISSEVPQNLSASRPQDRQFILSSKKLLLSDSGFYLCAWSVVSDYGYTFGSGTRLTVV.

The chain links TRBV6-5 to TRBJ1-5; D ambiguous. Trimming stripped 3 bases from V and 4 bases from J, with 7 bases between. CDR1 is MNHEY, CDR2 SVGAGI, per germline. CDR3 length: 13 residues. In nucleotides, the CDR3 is TGTGCCAGCAGTTATGGCCCAAATCAGCCCCAGCATTTT. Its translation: CASSYGPNQPQHF.

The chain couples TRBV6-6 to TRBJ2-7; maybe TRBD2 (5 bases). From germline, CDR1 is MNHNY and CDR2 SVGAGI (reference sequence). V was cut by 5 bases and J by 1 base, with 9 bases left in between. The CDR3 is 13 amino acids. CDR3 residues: CASSRRDSYEQYF. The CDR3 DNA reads TGTGCCAGCAGTCGTCGGGATTCCTACGAGCAGTACTTC.